Listed below are T cell receptor beta chains from one sample, sequenced in a study of OX40 agonist ivuxolimab in advanced cancers. Libraries were prepared by immunoSEQ multiplex PCR; TCRdb keeps only in-frame clonotypes and omits some of them. The table records about 37,000 clones, 78% of them present only once. The sequenced sample was CD4+ or CD8+ T cells sorted from blood, obtained in a trial of the OX40 agonist ivuxolimab. The receptors derive from an adult with an advanced solid tumor such as melanoma, head and neck, liver or kidney cancer. CDR3s include the opening cysteine and the closing phenylalanine or tryptophan. Each record gives: clone size, J gene, D gene, V gene, CDR3 DNA, CDR3 protein. A D gene is named only where the DNA matches it firmly. Clone size, where shown, is once, few, many, or a class for clones that have expanded.

abundance: -
j_gene: TRBJ1-3
d_gene: -
v_gene: TRBV14
CDR3nt: TGTGCCAACCGGGGCCCTTTTGGTTTCTCTGGAAACACCATATATTTT
CDR3aa: CANRGPFGFSGNTIYF

abundance: -
j_gene: TRBJ2-3
d_gene: TRBD2
v_gene: TRBV7-9
CDR3nt: TGCGCCAGCAGCCAAGAGGCGGGGGAGACCTCCGATACGCAGTATTTT
CDR3aa: CASSQEAGETSDTQYF

abundance: -
j_gene: TRBJ2-1
d_gene: TRBD2
v_gene: TRBV9
CDR3nt: TGTGCCAGCAGCGCGTCCCACCAACTAGCGGGGGGGCGGAATGAGCAGTTCTTC
CDR3aa: CASSASHQLAGGRNEQFF

abundance: many
j_gene: TRBJ1-3
d_gene: -
v_gene: TRBV11-2
CDR3nt: TGTGCCAGCAGCCTGGGGGGTTCTGGAAACACCATATATTTT
CDR3aa: CASSLGGSGNTIYF

abundance: -
j_gene: TRBJ2-5
d_gene: -
v_gene: TRBV4-3
CDR3nt: TGCGCCAGCAGCCAAGATCAAGAGACCCAGTACTTC
CDR3aa: CASSQDQETQYF

abundance: -
j_gene: TRBJ1-1
d_gene: -
v_gene: TRBV4-2
CDR3nt: TGTGCCAGCAGCCAGGCGTTGGCGACTGAAGCTTTCTTT
CDR3aa: CASSQALATEAFF

abundance: -
j_gene: TRBJ2-1
d_gene: TRBD2
v_gene: TRBV6-5
CDR3nt: TGTGCCAGCAGTTATAGCGGGGGGGCGCACAATGAGCAGTTCTTC
CDR3aa: CASSYSGGAHNEQFF

abundance: medium-sized
j_gene: TRBJ2-2
d_gene: -
v_gene: TRBV2
CDR3nt: TGTGCCAGCAGCTCCGGGACGGGCACTACCGGGGAGCTGTTTTTT
CDR3aa: CASSSGTGTTGELFF

abundance: -
j_gene: TRBJ2-1
d_gene: TRBD2
v_gene: TRBV28
CDR3nt: TGTGCCAGCACTTTCGGGGGGAGGGAAGTTGAGCAGTTCTTC
CDR3aa: CASTFGGREVEQFF

abundance: -
j_gene: TRBJ1-5
d_gene: -
v_gene: TRBV6-6
CDR3nt: TGTGCCAGCAGTAAGCCAAATCAGCCCCAGCATTTT
CDR3aa: CASSKPNQPQHF

abundance: -
j_gene: TRBJ2-2
d_gene: TRBD2
v_gene: TRBV4-1
CDR3nt: TGCGCCAGCAGATTAAATAGCGGGAGTGGAACCGGGGAGCTGTTTTTT
CDR3aa: CASRLNSGSGTGELFF

abundance: -
j_gene: TRBJ1-5
d_gene: -
v_gene: TRBV4-2
CDR3nt: TGTGCCAGCAGCGCACAGGTCCTTAGCAATCAGCCCCAGCATTTT
CDR3aa: CASSAQVLSNQPQHF

abundance: few
j_gene: TRBJ2-3
d_gene: TRBD2
v_gene: TRBV7-9
CDR3nt: TGTGCCAGCAGCTCCATCGGACTAGAAATAACAGATACGCAGTATTTT
CDR3aa: CASSSIGLEITDTQYF

abundance: once
j_gene: TRBJ1-4
d_gene: -
v_gene: TRBV7-9
CDR3nt: TGTGCCAGCAGCTTAGCCTCACAGGTCGGGATCTCAACTAATGAAAAACTGTTTTTT
CDR3aa: CASSLASQVGISTNEKLFF

abundance: -
j_gene: TRBJ1-1
d_gene: -
v_gene: TRBV5-5
CDR3nt: TGTGCCAGCAGTACCCTCCTGAGGACTGAAGCTTTCTTT
CDR3aa: CASSTLLRTEAFF

abundance: -
j_gene: TRBJ2-4
d_gene: TRBD1
v_gene: TRBV5-5
CDR3nt: TGTGCCAGCAGCTCCCGACCCGACAGGGATGCCATTCAGTACTTC
CDR3aa: CASSSRPDRDAIQYF

abundance: few
j_gene: TRBJ2-1
d_gene: TRBD2
v_gene: TRBV7-9
CDR3nt: TGTGCCAGCAGCTTAGTGGCTGCACTAGCGGGAGGAAATGAGCAGTTCTTC
CDR3aa: CASSLVAALAGGNEQFF

abundance: -
j_gene: TRBJ1-6
d_gene: -
v_gene: TRBV7-2
CDR3nt: TGTGCCAGCAGCTTGGGCGGTTTGACACCCCTCCACTTT
CDR3aa: CASSLGGLTPLHF

abundance: -
j_gene: TRBJ1-1
d_gene: -
v_gene: TRBV9
CDR3nt: TGTGCCAGCAGCCGGGGACCGAACACTGAAGCTTTCTTT
CDR3aa: CASSRGPNTEAFF

abundance: -
j_gene: TRBJ2-1
d_gene: TRBD2
v_gene: TRBV5-4
CDR3nt: TGTGCCAGCAGCTCGACTAGCTACTCCTACAATGAGCAGTTCTTC
CDR3aa: CASSSTSYSYNEQFF

abundance: -
j_gene: TRBJ2-3
d_gene: -
v_gene: TRBV29-1
CDR3nt: TGCAGCGTTATGACAGGTTCGGGGTACACAGATACGCAGTATTTT
CDR3aa: CSVMTGSGYTDTQYF

abundance: -
j_gene: TRBJ1-5
d_gene: -
v_gene: TRBV5-6
CDR3nt: TGTGCCAGCAGCTTGGACCCCCAGGAGCCCCAGCATTTT
CDR3aa: CASSLDPQEPQHF

abundance: -
j_gene: TRBJ2-7
d_gene: -
v_gene: TRBV7-9
CDR3nt: TGTGCCAGCAGCGGGGGTAAGAACGAGCAGTACTTC
CDR3aa: CASSGGKNEQYF

abundance: -
j_gene: TRBJ1-1
d_gene: -
v_gene: TRBV10-3
CDR3nt: TGTGCCATCGAGGACACCGGGAACACTGAAGCTTTCTTT
CDR3aa: CAIEDTGNTEAFF

abundance: -
j_gene: TRBJ1-2
d_gene: TRBD1
v_gene: TRBV30
CDR3nt: TGTGCCTGGAGTGGGACAGGAGTGGATGGCTACACCTTC
CDR3aa: CAWSGTGVDGYTF

abundance: -
j_gene: TRBJ1-1
d_gene: TRBD1
v_gene: TRBV19
CDR3nt: TGTGCCAGTAGACAGGGGGCCACTGAAGCTTTCTTT
CDR3aa: CASRQGATEAFF

abundance: -
j_gene: TRBJ1-1
d_gene: TRBD1
v_gene: TRBV9
CDR3nt: TGTGCCAGCAGCGTAGTGGGGGGAGGGGGCGAAGCTTTCTTT
CDR3aa: CASSVVGGGGEAFF

abundance: -
j_gene: TRBJ2-7
d_gene: -
v_gene: TRBV28
CDR3nt: TGTGCCAGCAGTTTAGACTCGAGCTCCTACGAGCAGTACTTC
CDR3aa: CASSLDSSSYEQYF

abundance: once
j_gene: TRBJ2-5
d_gene: -
v_gene: TRBV21-1
CDR3nt: TGTGCCAGCAGCAATTCCCCACTAGTCCAAGAGACCCAGTACTTC
CDR3aa: CASSNSPLVQETQYF

abundance: -
j_gene: TRBJ2-3
d_gene: TRBD1
v_gene: TRBV4-3
CDR3nt: TGCGCCAGCAGCCAAGACGCCCCGAGGGGGCGCCCCTACACAGATACGCAGTATTTT
CDR3aa: CASSQDAPRGRPYTDTQYF

abundance: -
j_gene: TRBJ1-2
d_gene: -
v_gene: TRBV30
CDR3nt: TGTGCCTGGACAATCGGCTATGGCTACACCTTC
CDR3aa: CAWTIGYGYTF

abundance: -
j_gene: TRBJ2-2
d_gene: TRBD1
v_gene: TRBV7-2
CDR3nt: TGTGCCAGCAGCTTCGGGACAGGGAACACCGGGGAGCTGTTTTTT
CDR3aa: CASSFGTGNTGELFF

abundance: -
j_gene: TRBJ2-5
d_gene: TRBD1
v_gene: TRBV4-1
CDR3nt: TGCGCCAGCAGCCTGACGACAGGGGGCGAGACCCAGTACTTC
CDR3aa: CASSLTTGGETQYF

abundance: -
j_gene: TRBJ1-1
d_gene: TRBD1
v_gene: TRBV29-1
CDR3nt: TGCAGCGGACGACAGGGGAACACTGAAGCTTTCTTT
CDR3aa: CSGRQGNTEAFF

abundance: once
j_gene: TRBJ2-5
d_gene: TRBD2
v_gene: TRBV7-9
CDR3nt: TGTGCCAGCAGCCCGACTAGCGGGGTGGGGAGAGAGACCCAGTACTTC
CDR3aa: CASSPTSGVGRETQYF

abundance: -
j_gene: TRBJ2-7
d_gene: TRBD2
v_gene: TRBV28
CDR3nt: TGTGCCAGCAGCTGGACTAGCGGGAGTGCGGAGTACGAGCAGTACTTC
CDR3aa: CASSWTSGSAEYEQYF

abundance: -
j_gene: TRBJ2-7
d_gene: -
v_gene: TRBV6-6
CDR3nt: TGTGCCAGCAGTCGCCCGGCGCCGGGTTACGAGCAGTACTTC
CDR3aa: CASSRPAPGYEQYF

abundance: -
j_gene: TRBJ2-7
d_gene: -
v_gene: TRBV6-6
CDR3nt: TGTGCCAGCAGTTACAAGGACAGCCTCCCCTACGAGCAGTACTTC
CDR3aa: CASSYKDSLPYEQYF

abundance: -
j_gene: TRBJ2-3
d_gene: -
v_gene: TRBV10-2
CDR3nt: TGCGCCAGCAGTCGGACTGCAGATACGCAGTATTTT
CDR3aa: CASSRTADTQYF

abundance: -
j_gene: TRBJ1-5
d_gene: TRBD1
v_gene: TRBV9
CDR3nt: TGTGCCAGCAGCGCGGGACAGGTAAATCAGCCCCAGCATTTT
CDR3aa: CASSAGQVNQPQHF

abundance: -
j_gene: TRBJ2-5
d_gene: TRBD2
v_gene: TRBV2
CDR3nt: TGTGCCAGCAGTGAAGTTTTAGCGGGGGGTGGAGAGACCCAGTACTTC
CDR3aa: CASSEVLAGGGETQYF

abundance: -
j_gene: TRBJ2-1
d_gene: -
v_gene: TRBV27
CDR3nt: TGTGCCAGCAGTTTAGAGTTTACAAACAATGAGCAGTTCTTC
CDR3aa: CASSLEFTNNEQFF

abundance: -
j_gene: TRBJ2-7
d_gene: -
v_gene: TRBV11-3
CDR3nt: TGTGCCAGCAGCTTAGTTGGGGACGAGCAGTACTTC
CDR3aa: CASSLVGDEQYF

abundance: -
j_gene: TRBJ2-1
d_gene: -
v_gene: TRBV4-1
CDR3nt: TGCGCCAGCAGCCAAGAGCCGGGCAATGAGCAGTTCTTC
CDR3aa: CASSQEPGNEQFF

abundance: -
j_gene: TRBJ1-1
d_gene: -
v_gene: TRBV13
CDR3nt: TGTGCCAGCAGCTTACGGTGGGTTGAAGCTTTCTTT
CDR3aa: CASSLRWVEAFF

abundance: -
j_gene: TRBJ2-1
d_gene: TRBD2
v_gene: TRBV9
CDR3nt: TGTGCCAGCAGCGTGCCTAGCGGGGCTGAGCAGTTCTTC
CDR3aa: CASSVPSGAEQFF

abundance: medium-sized
j_gene: TRBJ2-7
d_gene: TRBD1
v_gene: TRBV28
CDR3nt: TGTGCCAGCAGATTCTTAGATGGACAGGGGTACGAGCAGTACTTC
CDR3aa: CASRFLDGQGYEQYF

abundance: -
j_gene: TRBJ1-1
d_gene: -
v_gene: TRBV10-3
CDR3nt: TGTGCCACTACCGGGCTTAACACTGAAGCTTTCTTT
CDR3aa: CATTGLNTEAFF

abundance: few
j_gene: TRBJ2-3
d_gene: -
v_gene: TRBV6-1
CDR3nt: TGTGCCAGCAGTGATCGGACAAGGCGTTACACAGATACGCAGTATTTT
CDR3aa: CASSDRTRRYTDTQYF

abundance: once
j_gene: TRBJ2-2
d_gene: -
v_gene: TRBV4-1
CDR3nt: TGCGCCAGCAGCCAAGCGGGTAGCGGGAACACCGGGGAGCTGTTTTTT
CDR3aa: CASSQAGSGNTGELFF

abundance: -
j_gene: TRBJ1-5
d_gene: -
v_gene: TRBV7-8
CDR3nt: TGTGCCAGCAGCTTCAGTGGCAGGGGCAGCAATCAGCCCCAGCATTTT
CDR3aa: CASSFSGRGSNQPQHF